This T cell receptor (beta chain) was recovered during a study of blood T cells in healthy people across ages. Broader study findings: Leaving the PBMCs unsorted stopped any conclusive comparison of naive versus antigen-experienced cells.

The CDR3 loop spans 15 amino acids. Germline V gene data show CDR1 as SGHAT and CDR2 as FQNNGV. V trimming: 6 bases; J trimming: 4 bases; junction bases outside the gene matches: 6. PCR was performed a second time for about 7 to 11 cycles using a sample-barcoded 5' primer and a J-beta primer mix. The authors tagged each cDNA molecule using a template-switch adaptor with 12 random nucleotides. Via MiXCR, TCRdb re-called the 5' RACE reads, giving one row per CDR3 protein. Of just over 1 million distinct CDR3 sequences listed, roughly 45% are singletons. This clonotype came up a few times. Its antigen is not known.

Sequenced input: blood. The V gene is TRBV11-2, the J gene TRBJ2-7, with 13 bases that match TRBD2. This TCR was recovered from a woman aged 55-69 years in good health. This CDR3 is CASRLGLAGFYEQYF. The CDR3 bases are TGTGCCAGCAGACTGGGACTAGCGGGATTTTACGAGCAGTACTTC.